This T cell receptor beta chain was identified during a study of blood T cells in healthy people across ages. Points from the study as a whole: Calculation of diversity from one million T cells yielded estimates considered to be underestimates. Observed TCR beta diversity per million T cells went down as age went up. This fall followed a roughly linear course with age.

Donors were healthy Caucasian individuals from Russia aged about 6 to 90. Worth noting for this clonotype: Its antigen is currently unknown.

Alongside a J-beta primer mix, a sample-barcoded 5' primer served in a second PCR lasting roughly 6 to 11 cycles. Every cDNA was tagged by a template-switch adaptor with 12 random nucleotides. TCRdb used MiXCR to reprocess the 5' RACE reads, holding one entry per CDR3 protein. The sample holds over a million distinct CDR3 sequences; approximately 59% are singletons and the top ten take over 6.5%. CDR3 length: 15 amino acids. V lost 2 bases to trimming and J lost 3 bases, with 11 bases between them. In germline, CDR1 is PRHDT, CDR2 FYEKMQ (reference sequence). The sequencing sample was made of blood. The sequence came from a young man in good health. The V and J genes are TRBV13 and TRBJ2-1; D unresolved. In nucleotides, the CDR3 is TGTGCCAGCAGCTTACTACGGACGGGCTACAATGAGCAGTTCTTC. Protein product: CASSLLRTGYNEQFF.